These T cell receptor beta chains were read from a single sample in a study of cytomegalovirus exposure and HLA in healthy donors. Assay used: immunoSEQ multiplex PCR; TCRdb lists only in-frame clones, some missing. This table holds 160,000 or so clones, about three quarters found once. Material for sequencing was PBMCs. These receptor sequences come from a man in his forties in good health and CMV-seropositive. Both conserved end residues are part of each CDR3. A D gene is named only where the DNA matches it firmly. Some rows have no size entry. The others give once, few or many, or a class for an expanded clone.

TRBD1	NA	TRBJ2-1	TRBV5-1	CASSLERRQGGEQFF	TGCGCCAGCAGCTTGGAGCGCCGACAGGGGGGTGAGCAGTTCTTC
TRBD1	NA	TRBJ1-3	TRBV19	CASKETGGNTIYF	TGTGCCAGTAAGGAGACAGGGGGAAACACCATATATTTT
NA	NA	TRBJ1-4	TRBV5-1	CASSLAGSATNEKLFF	TGCGCCAGCAGCTTGGCCGGAAGCGCAACTAATGAAAAACTGTTTTTT
TRBD1	NA	TRBJ1-5	TRBV19	CASSVGTGFINQPQHF	TGTGCCAGTAGCGTAGGGACAGGGTTTATCAATCAGCCCCAGCATTTT
NA	few	TRBJ2-6	TRBV6-1	CASRASGANVLTF	TGTGCCAGCAGAGCCTCTGGGGCCAACGTCCTGACTTTC
TRBD2	NA	TRBJ2-1	TRBV29-1	CSVATSGPSEFF	TGCAGCGTGGCGACTAGCGGGCCGAGCGAGTTCTTC
TRBD2	NA	TRBJ2-5	TRBV9	CASSRASGQETQYF	TGTGCCAGCAGCCGCGCTAGCGGACAAGAGACCCAGTACTTC
TRBD1	NA	TRBJ1-4	TRBV27	CASSFRTGPNEKLFF	TGTGCCAGTAGTTTCCGGACAGGACCAAATGAAAAACTGTTTTTT
NA	once	TRBJ2-3	TRBV11-3	CASSSLTGSDTQYF	TGTGCCAGCAGCTCTCTGACAGGTTCAGATACGCAGTATTTT
TRBD1	NA	TRBJ2-7	TRBV9	CASSPGQVYLSYEQYF	TGTGCCAGCAGCCCAGGACAGGTATACTTATCCTACGAGCAGTACTTC
TRBD1	NA	TRBJ2-7	TRBV6-1	CASRGTGGVDEQYF	TGTGCCAGCAGGGGAACAGGGGGAGTCGACGAGCAGTACTTC
NA	NA	TRBJ2-4	TRBV29-1	CSVRTLAKNSQYF	TGCAGCGTACGGACGCTAGCCAAAAACAGTCAGTACTTC
NA	NA	TRBJ2-1	TRBV6-5	CASSYGDPYNEQFF	TGTGCCAGCAGTTACGGAGACCCCTACAATGAGCAGTTCTTC
TRBD2	NA	TRBJ2-3	TRBV4-2	CASSQQGTSGPDTQYF	TGTGCCAGCAGCCAACAAGGGACTAGCGGGCCAGATACGCAGTATTTT
TRBD2	NA	TRBJ2-7	TRBV29-1	CSVLLAGVKGSYEQYF	TGCAGCGTTCTGCTAGCGGGAGTAAAGGGGAGTTACGAGCAGTACTTC
NA	NA	TRBJ1-5	TRBV2	CASSKQGNNQPQHF	TGTGCCAGCAGTAAACAGGGAAACAATCAGCCCCAGCATTTT
TRBD2	NA	TRBJ2-7	TRBV7-2	CASSPRLAGNYEQYF	TGTGCCAGCAGCCCACGACTAGCGGGGAACTACGAGCAGTACTTC
TRBD2	few	TRBJ2-7	TRBV28	CASSHFGREIKQYF	TGTGCCAGCAGTCATTTCGGGCGGGAGATCAAGCAGTACTTC
NA	NA	TRBJ1-2	TRBV28	CASSGEGRAPGGYTF	TGTGCCAGCAGTGGGGAGGGTCGGGCCCCGGGGGGCTACACCTTC
NA	once	TRBJ1-2	TRBV6-6	CASRDTAPYGYTF	TGTGCCAGCAGGGACACTGCCCCTTATGGCTACACCTTC
NA	NA	TRBJ1-1	TRBV6-1	CASSRLSNTEAFF	TGTGCCAGCAGTCGACTGAGTAACACTGAAGCTTTCTTT
TRBD1	NA	TRBJ2-7	TRBV7-8	CASSFPRTGGNDEQYF	TGTGCCAGCAGCTTTCCTCGGACAGGGGGAAACGACGAGCAGTACTTC
TRBD2	NA	TRBJ2-3	TRBV7-8	CASSPWGGFTDTQYF	TGTGCCAGCAGCCCTTGGGGGGGATTCACAGATACGCAGTATTTT